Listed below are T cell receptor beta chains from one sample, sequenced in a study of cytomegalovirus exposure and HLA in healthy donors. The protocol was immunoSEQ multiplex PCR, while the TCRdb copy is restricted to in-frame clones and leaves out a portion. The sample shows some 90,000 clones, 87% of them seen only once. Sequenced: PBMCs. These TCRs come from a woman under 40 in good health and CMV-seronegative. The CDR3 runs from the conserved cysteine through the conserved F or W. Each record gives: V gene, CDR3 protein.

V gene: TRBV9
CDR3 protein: CASSVVLAGADTQYF

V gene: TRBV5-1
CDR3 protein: CASRLEAFNEKLFF

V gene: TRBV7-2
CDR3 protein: CASSLGILGGTEAFF

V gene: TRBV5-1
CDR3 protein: CASSLGPGETQYF

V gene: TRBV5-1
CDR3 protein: CASTDSSPETQYF

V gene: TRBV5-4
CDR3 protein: CASSLVGGSLYEQYF

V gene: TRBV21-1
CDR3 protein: CASSNPGQGKGVNNEQYF

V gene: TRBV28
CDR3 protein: CASRVTGGSYEQYF

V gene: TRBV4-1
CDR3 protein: CASSQPTQGANAKNIQYF

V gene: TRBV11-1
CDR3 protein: CASSHSGNTIYF

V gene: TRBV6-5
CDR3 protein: CASTQGGRYEQYF

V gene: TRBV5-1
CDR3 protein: CASSFREHQETQYF

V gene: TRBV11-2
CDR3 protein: CASSLDTGQGNEQFF

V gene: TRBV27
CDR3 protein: CASSLAGGVKTGELFF

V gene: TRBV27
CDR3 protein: CASSSDRFIGGELFF

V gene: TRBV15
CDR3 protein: CATSRERQVLQPQHF

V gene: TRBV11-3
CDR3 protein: CASSPGSGKLFF

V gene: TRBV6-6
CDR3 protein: CASSNLRQGGYGYTF

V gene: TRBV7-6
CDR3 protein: CASSLVRGQNQPQHF

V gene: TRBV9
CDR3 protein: CASSVEAGHSFYGYTF

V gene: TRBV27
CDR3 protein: CASSPGGGIKRNEQFF

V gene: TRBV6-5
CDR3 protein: CASSKVGGSYEQYF

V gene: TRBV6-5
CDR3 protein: CASSYSMGQNTGELFF

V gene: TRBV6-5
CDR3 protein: CASSYSGGSVQFF

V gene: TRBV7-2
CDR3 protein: CASSPQGQVINTEAFF

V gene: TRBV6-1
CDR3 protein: CASSEAFVRNTIYF

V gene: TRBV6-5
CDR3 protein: CASSSQGAGELFF

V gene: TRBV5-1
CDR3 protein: CASSLAGYGYTF

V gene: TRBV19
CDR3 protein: CASSIREYNEQFF

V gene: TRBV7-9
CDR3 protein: CASSFQGTAETQYF

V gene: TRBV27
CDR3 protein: CASSFFAGGDNEQFF

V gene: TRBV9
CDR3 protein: CASSGGLAGWWAGELFF

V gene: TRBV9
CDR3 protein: CASSVEDGSQPQHF

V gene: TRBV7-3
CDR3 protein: CASSPTGFTDTQYF

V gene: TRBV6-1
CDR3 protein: CASSEQEGWNYGYTF

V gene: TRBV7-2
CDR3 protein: CASSFTGMSTEAFF

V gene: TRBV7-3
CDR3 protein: CASSSRARSAYNEQFF

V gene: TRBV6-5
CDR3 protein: CASSPGTAAYNEQFF

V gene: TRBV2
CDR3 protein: CASSESHEQFF

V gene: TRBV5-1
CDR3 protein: CASSYSSYEQYF

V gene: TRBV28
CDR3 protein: CASSLWGTGGQPQHF

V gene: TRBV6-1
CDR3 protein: CASSGPARTGNQPQHF

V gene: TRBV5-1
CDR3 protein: CASSSTDSGTIYF

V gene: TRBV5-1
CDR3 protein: CASSSSPRGRPNEQFF

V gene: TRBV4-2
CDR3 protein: CASSQSGGGSTDTQYF

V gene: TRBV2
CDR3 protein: CASSSGTSRNTIYF

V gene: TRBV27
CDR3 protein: CASSRPGESTEAFF

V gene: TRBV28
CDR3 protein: CASRQNTYEQYF

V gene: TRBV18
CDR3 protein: CASSPGQSAMADTQYF

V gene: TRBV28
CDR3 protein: CASSPGRSYEQYF

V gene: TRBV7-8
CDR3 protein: CASSFRHRGVEETQYF

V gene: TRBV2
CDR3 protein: CASSGLRTGATYGYTF